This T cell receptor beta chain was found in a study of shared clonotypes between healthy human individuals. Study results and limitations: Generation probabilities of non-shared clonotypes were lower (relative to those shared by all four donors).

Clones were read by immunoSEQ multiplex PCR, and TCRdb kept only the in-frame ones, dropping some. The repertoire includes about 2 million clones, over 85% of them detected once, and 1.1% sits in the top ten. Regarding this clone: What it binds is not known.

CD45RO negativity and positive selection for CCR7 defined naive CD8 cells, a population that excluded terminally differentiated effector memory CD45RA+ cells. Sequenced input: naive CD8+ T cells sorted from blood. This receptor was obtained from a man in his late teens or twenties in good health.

CDR3 protein: CASSPRGWGTEAFF. The CDR3 nucleotides are TGTGCCAGCAGTCCCCGGGGGTGGGGGACTGAAGCTTTCTTT. This chain links TRBV28 with TRBJ1-1, with a possible D match to TRBD1 (5 bases). The germline V gene encodes CDR1 MDHEN and CDR2 SYDVKM. The CDR3 has 14 amino acids. V gave up 5 bases and J gave up 5 bases, with 15 bases separating them.